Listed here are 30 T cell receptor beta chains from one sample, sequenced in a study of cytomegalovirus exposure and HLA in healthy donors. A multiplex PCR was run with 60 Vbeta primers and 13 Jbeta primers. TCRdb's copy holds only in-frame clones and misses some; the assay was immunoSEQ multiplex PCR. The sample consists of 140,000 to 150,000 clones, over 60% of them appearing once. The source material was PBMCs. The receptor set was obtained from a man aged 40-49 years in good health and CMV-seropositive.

The CDR3, as DNA: TGCGCCAGCAGCCAAGGGCTTATTACAGGGGGCTTGAACACTGAAGCTTTCTTT. This sequence encodes CASSQGLITGGLNTEAFF. The chain has TRBV4-1 and TRBJ1-1; 9 bases match TRBD1. V shed 1 base and J 0 bases; nucleotides not matched to a gene: 9. Germline V lookup: CDR1 MGHRA, CDR2 YSYEKL. The length of the CDR3 is 18 residues.

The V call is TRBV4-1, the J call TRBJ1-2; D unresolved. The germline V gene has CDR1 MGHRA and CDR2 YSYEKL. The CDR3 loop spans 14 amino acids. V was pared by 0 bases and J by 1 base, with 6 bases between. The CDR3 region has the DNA TGCGCCAGCAGCCAAGATCGGGGTAACTATGGCTACACCTTC. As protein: CASSQDRGNYGYTF.

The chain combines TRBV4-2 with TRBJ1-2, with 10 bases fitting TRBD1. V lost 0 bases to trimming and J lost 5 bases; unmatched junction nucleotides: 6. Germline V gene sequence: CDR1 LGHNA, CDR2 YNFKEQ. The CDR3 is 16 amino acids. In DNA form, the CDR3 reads TGTGCCAGCAGCCAAGAAGGGGGGACAGGGGTATATGGCTACACCTTC. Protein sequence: CASSQEGGTGVYGYTF.

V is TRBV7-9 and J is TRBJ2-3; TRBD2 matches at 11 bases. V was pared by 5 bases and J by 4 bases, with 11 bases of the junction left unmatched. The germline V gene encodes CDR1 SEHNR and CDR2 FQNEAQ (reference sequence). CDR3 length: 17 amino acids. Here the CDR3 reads CASSPFTTSGRPDTQYF. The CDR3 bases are TGTGCCAGCAGCCCCTTTACCACTAGCGGGAGACCAGATACGCAGTATTTT.

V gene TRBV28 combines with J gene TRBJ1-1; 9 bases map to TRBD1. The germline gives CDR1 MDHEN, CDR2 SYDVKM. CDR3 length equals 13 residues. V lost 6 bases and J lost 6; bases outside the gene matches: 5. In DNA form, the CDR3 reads TGTGCCAGCAGGGGACAGGGTGGGGCTGAAGCTTTCTTT. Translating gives CASRGQGGAEAFF.

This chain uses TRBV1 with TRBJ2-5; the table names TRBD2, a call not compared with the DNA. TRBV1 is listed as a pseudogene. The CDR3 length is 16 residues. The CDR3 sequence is CTSRMVAGVDQETQYF. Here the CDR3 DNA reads TGCACCAGCAGAATGGTAGCGGGAGTTGACCAAGAGACCCAGTACTTC.

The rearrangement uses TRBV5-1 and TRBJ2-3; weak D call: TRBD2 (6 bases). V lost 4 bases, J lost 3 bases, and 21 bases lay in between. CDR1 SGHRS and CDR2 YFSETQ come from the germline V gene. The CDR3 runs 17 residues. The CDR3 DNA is TGCGCCAGCAGCCCCGCCCTGGGGCAGGAGGGAACAGATACGCAGTATTTT. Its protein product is CASSPALGQEGTDTQYF.

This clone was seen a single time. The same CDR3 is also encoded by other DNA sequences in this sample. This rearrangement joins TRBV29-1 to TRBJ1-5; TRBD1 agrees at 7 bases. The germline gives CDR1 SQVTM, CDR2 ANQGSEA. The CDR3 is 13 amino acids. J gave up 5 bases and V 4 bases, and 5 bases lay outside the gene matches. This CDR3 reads CSVGQGGDQPQHF. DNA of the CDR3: TGCAGCGTTGGACAGGGAGGCGATCAGCCCCAGCATTTT.

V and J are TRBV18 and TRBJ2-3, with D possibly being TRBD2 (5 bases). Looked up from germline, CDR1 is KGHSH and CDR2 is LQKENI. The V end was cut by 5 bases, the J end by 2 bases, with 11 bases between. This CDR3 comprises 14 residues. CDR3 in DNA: TGTGCCAGCTCAGACTACATTTCCACAGATACGCAGTATTTT. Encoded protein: CASSDYISTDTQYF.

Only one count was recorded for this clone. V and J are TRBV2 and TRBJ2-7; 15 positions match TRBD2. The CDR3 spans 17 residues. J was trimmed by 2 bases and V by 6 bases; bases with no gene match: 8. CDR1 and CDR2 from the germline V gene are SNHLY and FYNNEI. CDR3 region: CASSRTSGRGTTYEQYF. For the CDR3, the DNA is TGTGCCAGCAGCCGGACTAGCGGGAGGGGAACGACCTACGAGCAGTACTTC.

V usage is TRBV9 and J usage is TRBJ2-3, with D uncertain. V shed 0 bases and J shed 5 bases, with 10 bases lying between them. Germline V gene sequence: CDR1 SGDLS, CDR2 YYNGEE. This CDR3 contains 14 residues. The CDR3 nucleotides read TGTGCCAGCAGCGTAGCTTCAGAACGAGATACGCAGTATTTT. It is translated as CASSVASERDTQYF. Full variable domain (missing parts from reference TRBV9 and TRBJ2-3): DSGVTQTPKHLITATGQRVTLRCSPRSGDLSVYWYQQSLDQGLQFLIQYYNGEERAKGNILERFSAQQFPDLHSELNLSSLELGDSALYFCASSVASERDTQYFGPGTRLTVL.

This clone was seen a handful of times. This CDR3 is CASSPRRTSGRTGELFF. The CDR3 coding sequence is TGTGCCAGCAGCCCCCGCCGGACTAGCGGGAGGACCGGGGAGCTGTTTTTT. The chain has TRBV7-2 and TRBJ2-2; 14 bases are a match to TRBD2. V was pared by 5 bases and J by 5 bases, with 7 bases of the junction left unmatched. This CDR3 contains 17 residues. CDR1 is SGHTA and CDR2 is FQGNSA in the germline V gene.

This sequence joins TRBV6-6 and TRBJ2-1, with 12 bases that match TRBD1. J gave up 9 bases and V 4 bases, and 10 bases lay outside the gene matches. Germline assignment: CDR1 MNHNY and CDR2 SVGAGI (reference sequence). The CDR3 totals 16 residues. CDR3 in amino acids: CASSFPGQGARSEQFF. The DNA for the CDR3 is TGTGCCAGCAGTTTTCCGGGACAGGGGGCGCGGAGTGAGCAGTTCTTC.

CDR3 nucleotides: TGTGCCAGCAGTGAAGGGGGGGCCTACGAGCAGTACTTC. Amino acids: CASSEGGAYEQYF. The rearrangement joins TRBV2 to TRBJ2-7; D is perhaps TRBD2 (6 bases). Germline V lookup: CDR1 SNHLY, CDR2 FYNNEI. CDR3 size: 13 residues. Deletions cut 1 base from V and 2 bases from J, with 6 bases between.

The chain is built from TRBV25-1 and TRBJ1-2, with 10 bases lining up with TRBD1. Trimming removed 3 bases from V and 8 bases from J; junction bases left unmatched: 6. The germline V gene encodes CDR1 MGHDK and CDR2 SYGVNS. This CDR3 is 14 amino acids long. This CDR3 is CASSETGGARGYTF. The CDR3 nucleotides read TGTGCCAGCAGTGAGACAGGGGGCGCGCGGGGCTACACCTTC.

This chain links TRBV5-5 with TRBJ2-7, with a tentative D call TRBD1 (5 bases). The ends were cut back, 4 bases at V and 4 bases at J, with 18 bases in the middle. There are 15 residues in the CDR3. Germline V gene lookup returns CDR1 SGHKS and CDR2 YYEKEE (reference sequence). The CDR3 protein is CASSPNPGSGYEQYF. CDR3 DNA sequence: TGTGCCAGCAGCCCCAATCCAGGGTCAGGTTACGAGCAGTACTTC.

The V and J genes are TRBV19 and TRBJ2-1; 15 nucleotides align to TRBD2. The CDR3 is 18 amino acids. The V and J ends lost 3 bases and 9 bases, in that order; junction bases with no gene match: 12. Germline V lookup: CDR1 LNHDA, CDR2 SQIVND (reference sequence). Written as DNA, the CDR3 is TGTGCCAGTAGTATTACGCTCCCGGGACTAGCGGGAGGTGGTGAGCAGTTCTTC. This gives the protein CASSITLPGLAGGGEQFF.

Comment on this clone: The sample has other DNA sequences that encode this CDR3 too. CDR3 bases: TGTGCCAGCAGCCCACCGGGACAGGCTCTGGCTTTCTTT. Residues: CASSPPGQALAFF. This chain connects TRBV14 to TRBJ1-1, with 8 bases that match TRBD1. In germline, CDR1 is SGHDN, CDR2 FVKESK. The CDR3 runs 13 residues. J gave up 11 bases and V 4 bases, and 9 bases lay outside the gene matches.

This chain's CDR3 is CASSLVPGFTERAFF. CDR3 nucleotides: TGCGCCAGCAGCTTGGTTCCGGGGTTCACAGAGAGAGCTTTCTTT. The chain couples TRBV5-1 to TRBJ1-1, with no clear D. With 0 bases removed from V and 10 bases from J, the gap between germline ends came to 19 bases. Per germline, CDR1 SGHRS and CDR2 YFSETQ. The CDR3 is 15 residues long.

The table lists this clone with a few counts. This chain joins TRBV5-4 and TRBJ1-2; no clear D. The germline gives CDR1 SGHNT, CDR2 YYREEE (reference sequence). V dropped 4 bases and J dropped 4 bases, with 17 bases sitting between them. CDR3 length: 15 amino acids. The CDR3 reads CASSPRLEEGYGYTF. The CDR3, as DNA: TGTGCCAGCAGCCCCCGGTTGGAGGAGGGCTATGGCTACACCTTC. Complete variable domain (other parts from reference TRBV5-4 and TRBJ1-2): ETGVTQSPTHLIKTRGQQVTLRCSSQSGHNTVSWYQQALGQGPQFIFQYYREEENGRGNFPPRFSGLQFPNYSSELNVNALELDDSALYLCASSPRLEEGYGYTFGSGTRLTVV.

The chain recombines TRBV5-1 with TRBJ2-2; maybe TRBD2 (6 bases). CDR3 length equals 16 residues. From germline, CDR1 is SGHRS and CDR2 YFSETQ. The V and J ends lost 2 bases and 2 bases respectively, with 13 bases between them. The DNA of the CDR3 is TGCGCCAGCAGCTTAGCGGGCCACGTCAACACCGGGGAGCTGTTTTTT. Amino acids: CASSLAGHVNTGELFF.

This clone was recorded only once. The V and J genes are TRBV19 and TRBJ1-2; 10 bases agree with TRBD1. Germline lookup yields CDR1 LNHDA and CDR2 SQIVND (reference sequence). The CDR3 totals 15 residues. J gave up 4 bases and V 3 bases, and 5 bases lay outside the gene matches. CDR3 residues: CASSIGDRGLYGYTF. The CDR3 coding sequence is TGTGCCAGTAGTATTGGGGACAGGGGTCTCTATGGCTACACCTTC.

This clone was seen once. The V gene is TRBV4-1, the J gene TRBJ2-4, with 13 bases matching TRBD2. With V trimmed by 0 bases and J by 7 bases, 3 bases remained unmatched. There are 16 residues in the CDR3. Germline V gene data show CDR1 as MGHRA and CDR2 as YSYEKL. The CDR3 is CASSQDRTSGSNIQYF. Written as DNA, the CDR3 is TGCGCCAGCAGCCAAGATCGGACTAGCGGGAGTAACATTCAGTACTTC.

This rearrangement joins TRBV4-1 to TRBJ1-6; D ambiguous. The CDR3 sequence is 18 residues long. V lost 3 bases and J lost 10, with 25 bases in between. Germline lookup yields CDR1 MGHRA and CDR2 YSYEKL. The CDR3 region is CASSQIQNRDSLGSPLHF. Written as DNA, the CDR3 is TGCGCCAGCAGCCAGATCCAGAACCGCGACTCATTAGGCTCACCCCTCCACTTT.

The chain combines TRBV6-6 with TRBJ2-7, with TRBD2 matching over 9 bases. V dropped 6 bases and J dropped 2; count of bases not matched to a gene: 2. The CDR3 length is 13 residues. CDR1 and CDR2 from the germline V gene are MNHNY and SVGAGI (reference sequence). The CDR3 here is CASRGLATYEQYF. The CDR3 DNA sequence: TGTGCCAGCAGAGGACTAGCGACCTACGAGCAGTACTTC.

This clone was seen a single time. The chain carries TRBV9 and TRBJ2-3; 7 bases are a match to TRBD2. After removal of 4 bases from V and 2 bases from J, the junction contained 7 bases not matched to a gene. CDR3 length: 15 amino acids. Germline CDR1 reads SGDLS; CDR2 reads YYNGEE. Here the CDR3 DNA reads TGTGCCAGCAGCCCAGCAGCGGGGTACACAGATACGCAGTATTTT. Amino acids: CASSPAAGYTDTQYF. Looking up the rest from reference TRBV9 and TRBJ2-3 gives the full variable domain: DSGVTQTPKHLITATGQRVTLRCSPRSGDLSVYWYQQSLDQGLQFLIQYYNGEERAKGNILERFSAQQFPDLHSELNLSSLELGDSALYFCASSPAAGYTDTQYFGPGTRLTVL.

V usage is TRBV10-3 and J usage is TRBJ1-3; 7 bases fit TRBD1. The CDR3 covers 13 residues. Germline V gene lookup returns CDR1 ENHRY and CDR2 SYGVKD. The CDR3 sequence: CAYRQGLGNTIYF. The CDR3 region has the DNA TGTGCGTACAGACAGGGCCTTGGAAACACCATATATTTT.

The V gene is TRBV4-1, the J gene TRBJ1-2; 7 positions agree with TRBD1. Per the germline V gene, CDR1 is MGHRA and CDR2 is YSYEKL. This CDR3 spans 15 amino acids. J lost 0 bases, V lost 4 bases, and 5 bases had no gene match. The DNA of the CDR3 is TGCGCCAGCAGCCCACGGACAGGCCCTAACTATGGCTACACCTTC. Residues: CASSPRTGPNYGYTF.

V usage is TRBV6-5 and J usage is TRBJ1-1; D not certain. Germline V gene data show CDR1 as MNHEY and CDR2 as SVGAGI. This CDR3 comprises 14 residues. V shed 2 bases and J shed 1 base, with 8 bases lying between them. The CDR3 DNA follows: TGTGCCAGCAGTTACCCGGGGTGGAACACTGAAGCTTTCTTT. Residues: CASSYPGWNTEAFF.

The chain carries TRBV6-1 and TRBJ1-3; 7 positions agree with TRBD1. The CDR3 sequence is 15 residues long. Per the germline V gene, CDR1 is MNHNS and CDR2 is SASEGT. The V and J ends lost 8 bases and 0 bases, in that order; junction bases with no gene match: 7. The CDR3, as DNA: TGTGCCAGCGTCGAGGGGGCCTCCTCTGGAAACACCATATATTTT. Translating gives CASVEGASSGNTIYF.